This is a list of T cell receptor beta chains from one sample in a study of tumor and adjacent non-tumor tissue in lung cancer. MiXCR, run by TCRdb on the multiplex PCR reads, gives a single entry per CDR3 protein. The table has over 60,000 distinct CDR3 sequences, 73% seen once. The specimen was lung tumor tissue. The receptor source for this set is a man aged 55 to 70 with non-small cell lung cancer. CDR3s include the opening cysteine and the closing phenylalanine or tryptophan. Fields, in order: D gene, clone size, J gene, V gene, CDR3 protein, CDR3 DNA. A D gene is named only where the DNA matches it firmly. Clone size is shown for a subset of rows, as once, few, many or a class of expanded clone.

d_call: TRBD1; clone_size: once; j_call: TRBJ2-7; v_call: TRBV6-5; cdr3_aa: CDSSYMTGGYEKYF; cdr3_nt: TGTGACAGCAGTTATATGACAGGGGGCTACGAGAAGTACTTC
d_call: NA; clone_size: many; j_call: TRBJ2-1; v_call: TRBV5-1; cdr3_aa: CASSLAGDNEQFF; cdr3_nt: TGCGCCAGCAGCTTGGCGGGAGACAATGAGCAGTTCTTC
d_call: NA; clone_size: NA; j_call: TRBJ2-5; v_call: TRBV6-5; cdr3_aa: CACSYGGGPRETQYF; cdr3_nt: TGTGCCTGCAGTTACGGTGGGGGGCCTCGAGAGACCCAGTACTTC
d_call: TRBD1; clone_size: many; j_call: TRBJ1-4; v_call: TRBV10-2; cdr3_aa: CASSEESRGQEKLFF; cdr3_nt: TGCGCCAGCAGTGAGGAAAGCAGGGGGCAGGAAAAACTGTTTTTT
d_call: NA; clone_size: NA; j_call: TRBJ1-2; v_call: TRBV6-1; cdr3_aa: CASSYGTSDGYIF; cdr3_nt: TGTGCCAGCAGTTACGGGACAAGTGATGGCTACATCTTC
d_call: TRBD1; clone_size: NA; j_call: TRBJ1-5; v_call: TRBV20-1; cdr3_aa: CSATTGEYQPQHF; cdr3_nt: TGCAGTGCCACTACAGGGGAATATCAGCCCCAGCATTTT
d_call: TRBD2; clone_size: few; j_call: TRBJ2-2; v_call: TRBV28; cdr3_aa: CASSIIPGLAEYRNTGELFF; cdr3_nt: TGTGCCAGCAGCATCATTCCGGGACTAGCGGAATACCGGAACACCGGGGAGCTGTTTTTT
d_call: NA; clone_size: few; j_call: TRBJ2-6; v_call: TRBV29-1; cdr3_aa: CSVGSSGTNVLTF; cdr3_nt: TGCAGTGTTGGCAGCTCTGGGACCAACGTCCTGACTTTC
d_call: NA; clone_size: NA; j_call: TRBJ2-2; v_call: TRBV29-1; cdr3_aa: CNVPAWGGELFF; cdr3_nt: TGCAACGTTCCCGCATGGGGCGGGGAGCTGTTTTTT
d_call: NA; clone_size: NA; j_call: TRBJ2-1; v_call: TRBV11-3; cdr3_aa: CASSIVAEGPGEQFF; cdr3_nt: TGTGCCAGTAGCATAGTAGCGGAAGGGCCCGGTGAGCAGTTCTTC
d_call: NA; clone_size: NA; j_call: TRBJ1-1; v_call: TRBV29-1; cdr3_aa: CSVVPTNIEAFF; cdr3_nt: TGCAGCGTTGTTCCAACGAACATTGAAGCTTTCTTT
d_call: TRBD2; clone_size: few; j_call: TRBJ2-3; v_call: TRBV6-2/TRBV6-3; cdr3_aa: CASSYPRPGLARVGLDTQYF; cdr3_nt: TGTGCCAGCAGTTACCCCCGACCGGGACTAGCGAGAGTAGGGCTAGATACACAGTATTTT
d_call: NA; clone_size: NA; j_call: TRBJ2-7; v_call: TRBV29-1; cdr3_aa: CGVEEPHGTSSYEQYF; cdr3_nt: TGCGGCGTTGAAGAGCCCCACGGGACATCTTCCTATGAGCAGTACTTC
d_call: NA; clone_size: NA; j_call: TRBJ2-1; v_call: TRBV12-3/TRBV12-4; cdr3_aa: CTSSFPQRDHHEQFF; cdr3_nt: TGTACCAGCAGTTTCCCTCAGCGCGACCACCATGAGCAGTTCTTC
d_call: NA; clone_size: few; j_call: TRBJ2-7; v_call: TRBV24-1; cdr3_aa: CATSDNYEQYF; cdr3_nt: TGTGCCACCAGTGACAACTACGAGCAGTACTTC
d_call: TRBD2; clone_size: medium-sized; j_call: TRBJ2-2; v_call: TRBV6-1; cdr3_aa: CASSELAGVTGELFF; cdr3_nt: TGTGCCAGCAGTGAACTAGCGGGAGTCACCGGGGAGCTGTTTTTT
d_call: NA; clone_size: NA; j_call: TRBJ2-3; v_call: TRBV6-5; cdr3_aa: CARSTGSGTDTQYF; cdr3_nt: TGTGCCAGAAGTACCGGGAGTGGCACGGATACGCAGTATTTT
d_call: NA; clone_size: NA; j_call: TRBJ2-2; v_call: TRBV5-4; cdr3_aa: CASSSRLTGAGELLF; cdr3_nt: TGTGCCAGCAGCTCCAGACTAACGGGAGCCGGGGAGCTGTTATTT
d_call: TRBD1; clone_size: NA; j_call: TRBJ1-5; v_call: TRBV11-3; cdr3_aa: CASSLVHRGANQPQHF; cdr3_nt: TGTGCAAGCAGCTTAGTTCACAGGGGGGCCAATCAGCCCCAGCATTTT
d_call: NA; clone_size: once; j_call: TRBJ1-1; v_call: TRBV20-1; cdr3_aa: CSAMPVEDAVNTEAFF; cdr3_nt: TGCAGTGCAATGCCAGTCGAGGATGCCGTGAACACTGAGGCTTTCTTT
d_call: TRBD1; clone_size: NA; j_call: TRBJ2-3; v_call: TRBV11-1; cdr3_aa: CASSNGTGLTDKQYF; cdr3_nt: TGTGCCAGTAGTAACGGGACAGGGTTAACAGATAAGCAGTATTTT
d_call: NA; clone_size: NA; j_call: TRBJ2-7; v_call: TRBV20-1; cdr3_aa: CSTPNNSYEQYF; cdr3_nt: TGCAGTACCCCGAACAACTCCTACGAGCAGTACTTC
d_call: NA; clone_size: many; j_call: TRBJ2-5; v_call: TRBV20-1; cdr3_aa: CSATPSSQETQYF; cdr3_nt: TGCAGTGCTACTCCTAGCTCCCAAGAGACCCAGTACTTC
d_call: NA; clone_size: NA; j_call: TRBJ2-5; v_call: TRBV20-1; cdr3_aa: CSALVGGALQDIQYF; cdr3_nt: TGCAGTGCCTTAGTGGGCGGGGCACTACAAGATATCCAGTACTTC
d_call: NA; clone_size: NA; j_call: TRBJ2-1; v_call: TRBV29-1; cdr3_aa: CSKQGCHNEQFF; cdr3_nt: TGCAGCAAACAAGGGTGCCACAATGAGCAGTTCTTC
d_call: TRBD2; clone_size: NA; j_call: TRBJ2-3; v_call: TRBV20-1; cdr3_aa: CNVRSLAGGGATDTQYF; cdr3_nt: TGCAATGTTAGGAGTCTAGCGGGAGGGGGGGCCACAGATACGCAGTATTTT
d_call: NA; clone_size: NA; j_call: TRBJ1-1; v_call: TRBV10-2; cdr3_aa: CASRNRRPTENNEAFF; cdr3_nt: TGCGCCAGCAGGAACAGGAGGCCGACCGAGAACAATGAAGCTTTCTTT
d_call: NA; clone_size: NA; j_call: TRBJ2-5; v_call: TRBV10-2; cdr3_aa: CASSVTGQETQYF; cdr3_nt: TGCGCTAGCAGCGTGACGGGCCAAGAGACCCAGTACTTC